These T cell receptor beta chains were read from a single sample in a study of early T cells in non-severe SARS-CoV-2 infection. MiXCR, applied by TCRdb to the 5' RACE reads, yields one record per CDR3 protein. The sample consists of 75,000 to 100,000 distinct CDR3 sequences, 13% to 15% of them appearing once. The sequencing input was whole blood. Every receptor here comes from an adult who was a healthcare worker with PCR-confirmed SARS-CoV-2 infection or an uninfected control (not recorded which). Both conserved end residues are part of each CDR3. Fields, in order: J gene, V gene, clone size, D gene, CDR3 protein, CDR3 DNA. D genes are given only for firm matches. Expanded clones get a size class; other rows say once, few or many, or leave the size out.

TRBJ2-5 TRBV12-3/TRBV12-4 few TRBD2 CASSPSTSGGIFQETQYF TGTGCCAGCAGTCCCTCGACTAGCGGGGGAATATTCCAAGAGACCCAGTACTTC
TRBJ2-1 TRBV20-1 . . CSARRSGDNEQFF TGCAGTGCTAGACGGTCGGGGGACAATGAGCAGTTCTTC
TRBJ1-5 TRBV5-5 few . CASSLDPSPRPQHF TGTGCCAGCAGCTTGGACCCTTCGCCCCGGCCCCAGCATTTT
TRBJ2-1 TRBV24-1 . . CATSGRGGLDEQFF TGTGCCACCAGTGGGAGGGGGGGCCTAGATGAGCAGTTCTTC
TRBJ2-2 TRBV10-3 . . CAAGTRGDTGELFF TGTGCCGCCGGTACCAGGGGCGACACCGGGGAGCTGTTTTTT
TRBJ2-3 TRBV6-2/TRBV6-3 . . CASRSDTDTQYF TGTGCCAGCAGATCCGACACAGATACGCAGTATTTT
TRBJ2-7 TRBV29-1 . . CSVQTHSYEQYF TGCAGCGTACAAACTCACTCCTACGAGCAGTACTTC
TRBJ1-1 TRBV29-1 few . CSVRAAAFF TGCAGCGTTAGGGCGGCAGCTTTCTTT
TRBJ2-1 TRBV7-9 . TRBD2 CAGGGGTYNEQFF TGTGCCGGCGGCGGGGGTACCTACAATGAGCAGTTCTTC
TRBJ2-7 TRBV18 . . CASTWQRTYEQYF TGTGCCAGTACGTGGCAGCGAACCTACGAGCAGTACTTC
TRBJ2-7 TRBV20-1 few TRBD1 CSARGRDRVYEQYF TGCAGTGCTAGAGGGCGGGACAGGGTATACGAGCAGTACTTC
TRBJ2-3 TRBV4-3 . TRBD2 CASSQQTSGISTDTQYF TGCGCCAGCAGCCAACAGACTAGCGGAATTAGCACAGATACGCAGTATTTT